The 2 T cell receptor beta chains presented below share a single source sample, sequenced in a study of OX40 agonist ivuxolimab in advanced cancers. The library was built by means of the immunoSEQ multiplex PCR assay. TCRdb retrieved this table from immuneACCESS and kept in-frame rearrangements only. Not all clones are present; in checked studies, unresolved V genes account for under half, and no reason is known for the remainder. Here the sample has about 76,000 clones; 70% to 90% occur a single time. About an eighth of the sample belongs to the ten largest clones. The specimen comprised CD4+ or CD8+ T cells sorted from blood, sampled in a trial of the OX40 agonist ivuxolimab. The source is an adult with an advanced solid tumor such as melanoma, head and neck, liver or kidney cancer.

This clone is deemed medium-sized (0.01 to 0.1%). V usage is TRBV2 and J usage is TRBJ2-1; 7 nucleotides agree with TRBD2. The CDR3 sequence is 12 residues long. Germline CDR1 reads SNHLY; CDR2 reads FYNNEI. V gave up 8 bases and J gave up 6 bases; unmatched junction bases: 4. This chain's CDR3 is CASGRGSNEQFF. As DNA, the CDR3 is TGTGCCAGCGGGAGGGGATCCAATGAGCAGTTCTTC.

The chain has TRBV7-2 and TRBJ2-7, with 8 bases fitting TRBD1. After removal of 4 bases from V and 3 bases from J, the junction contained 8 bases not matched to a gene. The germline CDR1 and CDR2 sequences are SGHTA and FQGNSA. The CDR3 runs 15 residues. CDR3 DNA sequence: TGTGCCAGCAGCTCCGGTGGACAGGGAATCTACGAGCAGTACTTC. This codes for CASSSGGQGIYEQYF.